This T cell receptor (beta chain) was observed in a study of T cell repertoires in cytomegalovirus infection. Whole-study context: Evidence of both CMV infection and a matching HLA type came from public TCR beta signatures. General study results and limits: Across the ex vivo response, the dominant clonotypes were HLA-C-restricted CMV-specific TCR beta clonotypes. Adding up the frequency of public TCR beta families identified people who carried CMV plus the relevant HLA.

TCRdb called the reads again in MiXCR, with one record for every CDR3 protein. The sample holds some 940,000 distinct CDR3 sequences; approximately 32% are singletons and the top ten take over 10%. CDR1 is MGHRA, CDR2 YSYEKL, per germline. With 0 bases removed from V and 11 bases from J, the gap between germline ends came to 17 bases. This CDR3 has 16 residues. For this clonotype: The antigen is unknown.

The rearrangement uses TRBV4-1 and TRBJ1-6, with a tentative D call TRBD1 (6 bases). This clonotype originated in a human donor in good health (CMV status not recorded). Some clones in this sample may be carry-over from other donors' samples. This specimen consisted of cultured CD8+ T cells from PBMCs, obtained from culture after CMV antigen stimulation. The CDR3 region has the DNA TGCGCCAGCAGCCAAGATTTGACGGGACACCTTACACCCCTCCACTTT. This translates into CASSQDLTGHLTPLHF.